Listed below are T cell receptor beta chains from one sample, sequenced in a study of T-cell reconstitution after alpha-beta-depleted transplantation in children. TCRdb used MiXCR to reprocess the PCR reads, holding one entry per CDR3 protein. Among some 200,000 distinct CDR3 sequences listed, around 7.7% were seen once. Material: PBMCs, mostly from graft donor cells, obtained 360 days after TCRalphabeta/CD19-depleted stem cell transplant. These receptor sequences come from a male patient aged 2-9 years who had a stem cell transplant for acute myeloid leukemia, so the T cells may come from the graft donor. Both conserved end residues are part of each CDR3. D genes are given only for firm matches. Rows give clone size only sometimes, using once, few, many, or a class for an expanded clone.

CDR3 length	D gene	J gene	V gene	clone size	CDR3 protein	CDR3 DNA
15	TRBD1	TRBJ2-1	TRBV20-1	.	CSATGTGGSYNEQFF	TGCAGTGCCACCGGGACAGGGGGCTCCTACAATGAGCAGTTCTTC
20	.	TRBJ1-2	TRBV21-1	many	CASRTVTCRDRGHKGYGYTF	TGTGCCAGCAGGACTGTAACCTGCCGGGACAGGGGGCACAAGGGCTATGGCTACACCTTC
14	.	TRBJ1-6	TRBV7-2	many	CASSLAGENSPLHF	TGTGCCAGCAGCTTAGCAGGGGAGAATTCACCCCTCCACTTT
15	TRBD2	TRBJ2-7	TRBV20-1	.	CSASRSSSGAYEQYF	TGCAGTGCTAGCCGGAGTAGCAGCGGGGCATACGAGCAGTACTTC
18	TRBD1	TRBJ2-6	TRBV12-3/TRBV12-4	.	CASTQGQGRGGGANVLTF	TGTGCCAGCACCCAAGGACAGGGAAGGGGTGGGGGGGCCAACGTCCTGACTTTC
21	TRBD2	TRBJ2-3	TRBV11-1	many	CASSPAVGLAGEKVRTDTQYF	TGTGCCAGCAGCCCCGCTGTGGGACTAGCGGGAGAAAAGGTTAGGACAGATACGCAGTATTTT
16	.	TRBJ2-1	TRBV12-3/TRBV12-4	few	CASRPETGGSYNEQFF	TGTGCCAGCAGACCGGAGACTGGGGGCTCCTACAATGAGCAGTTCTTC
15	TRBD2	TRBJ2-2	TRBV12-5	many	CASGLSSGRAGELFF	TGTGCTAGTGGTTTGAGTAGCGGGAGGGCCGGGGAGCTGTTTTTT
13	.	TRBJ1-4	TRBV29-1	many	CSVGRIAGEKLFF	TGCAGCGTTGGGAGGATAGCGGGTGAAAAACTGTTTTTT
18	TRBD2	TRBJ2-2	TRBV6-2/TRBV6-3	few	CASSYSRSLAGSTGELFF	TGTGCCAGCAGTTACTCGAGGTCGCTAGCGGGCTCCACCGGGGAGCTGTTTTTT
14	TRBD1	TRBJ1-5	TRBV6-5	few	CASTGTGSRQPQHF	TGTGCCAGCACCGGGACAGGGAGTAGGCAGCCCCAGCATTTT
12	.	TRBJ2-5	TRBV29-1	many	CSPRGVGETQYF	TGCAGCCCCAGGGGGGTCGGAGAGACCCAGTACTTC
14	.	TRBJ2-2	TRBV12-3/TRBV12-4	few	CASSLNREAGELFF	TGTGCCAGCAGTCTAAACAGGGAGGCCGGGGAGCTGTTTTTT
14	TRBD2	TRBJ2-5	TRBV3-1	few	CASSRTSRFETQYF	TGTGCCAGCAGCCGGACTAGTAGGTTCGAGACCCAGTACTTC
20	TRBD1	TRBJ2-3	TRBV3-1	few	CASSPLTDYRDREVTDTQYF	TGTGCCAGCAGCCCCCTTACAGACTATCGGGACAGGGAAGTTACAGATACGCAGTATTTT
14	.	TRBJ1-6	TRBV3-1	few	CASSQDNRYSPLHF	TGTGCCAGCAGCCAAGATAACCGTTATTCACCCCTCCACTTT
15	.	TRBJ2-5	TRBV4-3	many	CASSQDGTPIETQYF	TGCGCCAGCAGCCAAGACGGGACACCGATAGAGACCCAGTACTTC
14	TRBD2	TRBJ2-1	TRBV12-3/TRBV12-4	.	CASSLMGGSGEQFF	TGTGCCAGCAGTTTAATGGGGGGGAGCGGAGAGCAGTTCTTC
14	.	TRBJ2-1	TRBV5-5	.	CASSSPSPGREQFF	TGTGCCAGCAGCTCCCCTTCGCCAGGTCGTGAGCAGTTCTTC
18	.	TRBJ1-5	TRBV6-1	few	CASSLIKSFRFSNQPQHF	TGTGCCAGCAGCCTGATCAAGTCTTTCCGATTTAGCAATCAGCCCCAGCATTTT
13	TRBD1	TRBJ2-1	TRBV7-6	.	CASSVGNRGEQFF	TGTGCCAGCAGCGTCGGGAACAGGGGTGAGCAGTTCTTC
14	TRBD1	TRBJ2-7	TRBV12-3/TRBV12-4	many	CASSSRQGRLEQYF	TGTGCCAGCAGTTCTCGACAGGGTCGGCTCGAGCAGTACTTC
14	.	TRBJ2-7	TRBV12-3/TRBV12-4	few	CASTKKVSSYEQYF	TGTGCCAGCACCAAAAAGGTATCTTCCTACGAGCAGTACTTC